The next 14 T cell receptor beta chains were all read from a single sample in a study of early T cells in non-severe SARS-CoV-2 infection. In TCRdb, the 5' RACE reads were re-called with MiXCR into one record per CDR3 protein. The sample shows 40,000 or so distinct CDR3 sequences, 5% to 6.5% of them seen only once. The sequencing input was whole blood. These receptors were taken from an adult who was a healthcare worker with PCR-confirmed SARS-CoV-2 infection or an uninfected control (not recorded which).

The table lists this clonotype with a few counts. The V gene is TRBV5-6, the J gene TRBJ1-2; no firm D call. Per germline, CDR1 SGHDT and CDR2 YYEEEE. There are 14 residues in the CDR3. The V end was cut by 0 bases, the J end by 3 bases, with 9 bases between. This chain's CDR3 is CASSLGDNDYGYTF. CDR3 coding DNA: TGTGCCAGCAGCTTGGGGGATAATGACTATGGCTACACCTTC.

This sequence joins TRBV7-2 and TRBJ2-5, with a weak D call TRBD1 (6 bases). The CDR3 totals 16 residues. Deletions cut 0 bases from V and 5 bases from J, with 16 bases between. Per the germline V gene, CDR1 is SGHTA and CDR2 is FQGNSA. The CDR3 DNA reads TGTGCCAGCAGCTTAGCGCTGGGTAAAGGGGGTGAGACCCAGTACTTC. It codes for CASSLALGKGGETQYF.

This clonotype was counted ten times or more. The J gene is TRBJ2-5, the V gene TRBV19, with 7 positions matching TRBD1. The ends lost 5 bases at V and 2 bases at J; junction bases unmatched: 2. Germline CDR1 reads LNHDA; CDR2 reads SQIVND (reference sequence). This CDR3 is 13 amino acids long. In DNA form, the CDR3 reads TGTGCCAGTAGTGGACAGGTTCAAGAGACCCAGTACTTC. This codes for CASSGQVQETQYF.

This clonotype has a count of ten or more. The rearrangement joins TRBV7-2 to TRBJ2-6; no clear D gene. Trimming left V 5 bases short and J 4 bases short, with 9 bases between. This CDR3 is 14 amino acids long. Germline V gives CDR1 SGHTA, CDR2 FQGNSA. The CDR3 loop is CASSPALGANVLTF. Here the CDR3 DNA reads TGTGCCAGCAGCCCAGCTTTAGGGGCCAACGTCCTGACTTTC.

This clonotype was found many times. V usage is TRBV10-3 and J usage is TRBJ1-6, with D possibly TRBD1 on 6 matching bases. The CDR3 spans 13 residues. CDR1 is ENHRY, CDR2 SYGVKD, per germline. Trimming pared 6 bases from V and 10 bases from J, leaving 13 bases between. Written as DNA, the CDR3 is TGTGCCATCAGGAACAGGGAACAATCACCCCTCCACTTT. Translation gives CAIRNREQSPLHF.

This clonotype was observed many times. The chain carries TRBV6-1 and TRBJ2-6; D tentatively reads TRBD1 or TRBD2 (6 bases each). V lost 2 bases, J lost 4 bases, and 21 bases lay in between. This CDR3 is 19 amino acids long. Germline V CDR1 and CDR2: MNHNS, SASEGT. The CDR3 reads CASSERGRGLRSGANVLTF. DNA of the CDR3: TGTGCCAGCAGTGAAAGGGGCCGGGGGCTAAGGTCCGGGGCCAACGTCCTGACTTTC.

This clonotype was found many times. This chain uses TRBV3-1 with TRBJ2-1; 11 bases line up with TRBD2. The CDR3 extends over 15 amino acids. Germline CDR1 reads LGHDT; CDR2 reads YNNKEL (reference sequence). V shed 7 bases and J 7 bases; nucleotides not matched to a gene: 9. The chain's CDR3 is CASTFGTSGGNEQFF. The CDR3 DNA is TGTGCCAGCACCTTCGGGACTAGCGGAGGGAATGAGCAGTTCTTC.

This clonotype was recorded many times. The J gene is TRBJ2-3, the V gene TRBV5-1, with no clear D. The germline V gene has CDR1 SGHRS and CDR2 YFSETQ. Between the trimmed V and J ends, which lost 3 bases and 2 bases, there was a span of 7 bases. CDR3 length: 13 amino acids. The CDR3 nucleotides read TGCGCCAGCAGCTCAGGATACACAGATACGCAGTATTTT. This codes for CASSSGYTDTQYF.

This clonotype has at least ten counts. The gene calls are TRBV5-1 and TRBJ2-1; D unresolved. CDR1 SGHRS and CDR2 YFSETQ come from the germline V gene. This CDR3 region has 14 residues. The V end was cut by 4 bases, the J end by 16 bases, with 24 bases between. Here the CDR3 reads CASSGSTPLSNHFF. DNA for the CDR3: TGCGCCAGCAGCGGGTCGACACCTCTGTCCAACCATTTCTTC.

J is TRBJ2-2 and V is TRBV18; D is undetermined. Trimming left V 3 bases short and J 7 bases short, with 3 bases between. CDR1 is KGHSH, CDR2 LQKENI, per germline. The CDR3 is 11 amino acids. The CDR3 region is CASSPGGELFF. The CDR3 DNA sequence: TGTGCCAGCTCACCGGGCGGGGAGCTGTTTTTT.

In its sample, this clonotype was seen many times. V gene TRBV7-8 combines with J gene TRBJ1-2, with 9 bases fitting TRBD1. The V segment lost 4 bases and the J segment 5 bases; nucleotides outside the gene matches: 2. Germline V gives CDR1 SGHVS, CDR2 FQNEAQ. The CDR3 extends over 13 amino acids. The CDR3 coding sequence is TGTGCCAGCAGCTACAGGGGGCATTATGGCTACACCTTC. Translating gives CASSYRGHYGYTF.

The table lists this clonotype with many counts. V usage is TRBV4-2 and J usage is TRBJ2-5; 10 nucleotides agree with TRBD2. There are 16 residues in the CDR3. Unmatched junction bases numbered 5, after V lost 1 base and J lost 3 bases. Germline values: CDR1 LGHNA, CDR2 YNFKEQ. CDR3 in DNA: TGTGCCAGCAGCCAAGTAAAAGGACTAGCGGAAGAGACCCAGTACTTC. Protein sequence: CASSQVKGLAEETQYF.

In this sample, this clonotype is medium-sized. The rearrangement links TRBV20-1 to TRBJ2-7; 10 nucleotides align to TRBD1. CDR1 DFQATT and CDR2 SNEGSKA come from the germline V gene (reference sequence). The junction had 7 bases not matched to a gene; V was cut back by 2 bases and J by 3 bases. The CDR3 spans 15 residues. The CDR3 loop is CSARLKRTGGYEQYF. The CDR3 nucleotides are TGCAGTGCTAGACTGAAACGGACAGGGGGCTACGAGCAGTACTTC.

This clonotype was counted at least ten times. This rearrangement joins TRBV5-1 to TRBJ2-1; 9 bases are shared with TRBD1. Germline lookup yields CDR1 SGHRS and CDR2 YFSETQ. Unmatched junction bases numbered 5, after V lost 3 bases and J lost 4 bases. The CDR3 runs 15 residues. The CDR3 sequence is CASSWDRDPYNEQFF. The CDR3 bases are TGCGCCAGCAGCTGGGACAGGGACCCTTACAATGAGCAGTTCTTC.